Following are 25 T cell receptor beta chains from one sample sequenced in a study of technical replicates of blood from a handful of donors. The protocol was immunoSEQ multiplex PCR, while the TCRdb copy is restricted to in-frame clones and leaves out a portion. The sample lists 80,000 or so clones; 95% to 97% were seen once. The sample taken for sequencing was T cells isolated from PBMCs. All receptors derive from a human donor in good health.

This rearrangement joins TRBV9 to TRBJ1-2, with a tentative D call TRBD1 (5 bases). V was pared by 3 bases and J by 6 bases, with 18 bases between. Germline CDR1 reads SGDLS; CDR2 reads YYNGEE. This CDR3 is 15 amino acids long. The CDR3 DNA follows: TGTGCCAGCAGCGCGCGGGACCGACAACTCAATGGCTACACCTTC. Amino acid sequence: CASSARDRQLNGYTF.

CDR3 sequence reads: CASSFGPEVDTQYF. In DNA form, the CDR3 reads TGTGCCAGCAGCTTTGGGCCCGAAGTAGATACGCAGTATTTT. This rearrangement joins TRBV11-3 to TRBJ2-3; D is uncertain. Per germline, CDR1 SGHNT and CDR2 YENEEA. Trimming left V 3 bases short and J 5 bases short, with 12 bases between. The CDR3 has 14 amino acids. Full variable domain (outside the CDR3, taken from reference TRBV11-3 and TRBJ2-3): EAGVVQSPRYKIIEKKQPVAFWCNPISGHNTLYWYLQNLGQGPELLIRYENEEAVDDSQLPKDRFSAERLKGVDSTLKIQPAELGDSAVYLCASSFGPEVDTQYFGPGTRLTVL.

The chain links TRBV10-2 to TRBJ2-7; tentatively, D is TRBD2 (6 bases). Germline values: CDR1 WSHSY, CDR2 SAAADI. This CDR3 contains 16 residues. V was shortened by 6 bases and J by 3 bases, with 21 bases between the two germline ends. CDR3 sequence: CASSRILRRDNYEQYF. The CDR3 DNA sequence: TGCGCCAGCAGCCGCATCTTGCGGCGGGATAACTACGAGCAGTACTTC.

This clone was found once. This chain connects TRBV25-1 to TRBJ1-6, with D perhaps TRBD1 (6 bases). The ends were cut back, 2 bases at V and 7 bases at J, with 9 bases in the middle. CDR3 size: 14 residues. CDR1 MGHDK and CDR2 SYGVNS come from the germline V gene. CDR3 sequence: CASSEDRLNSPLHF. CDR3 in DNA: TGTGCCAGCAGTGAAGACAGGCTGAATTCACCCCTCCACTTT.

The chain has TRBV6-1 and TRBJ2-5, with D possibly being TRBD2 (6 bases). Germline CDR1 is MNHNS and CDR2 is SASEGT. V was pared by 6 bases and J by 3 bases, with 11 bases between. CDR3 length: 13 amino acids. The CDR3 region is CASSGTSEETQYF. The CDR3 DNA is TGTGCCAGCAGCGGGACTTCGGAAGAGACCCAGTACTTC.

The V call is TRBV6-6, the J call TRBJ1-3, with D tentatively TRBD1 (6 bases). This CDR3 has 16 amino acids. V was trimmed by 0 bases and J by 1 base, leaving 10 bases between them. The germline V gene encodes CDR1 MNHNY and CDR2 SVGAGI (reference sequence). The chain's CDR3 is CASSYSIQGSGNTIYF. The CDR3 DNA reads TGTGCCAGCAGTTACTCGATACAGGGATCTGGAAACACCATATATTTT.

The rearrangement joins TRBV2 to TRBJ1-4; D is unclear. V lost 10 bases, J lost 0 bases, and 9 bases lay in between. CDR3 length: 13 amino acids. Germline V gene data show CDR1 as SNHLY and CDR2 as FYNNEI. The CDR3 loop reads CAIAEATNEKLFF. DNA for the CDR3: TGTGCCATAGCGGAGGCAACTAATGAAAAACTGTTTTTT.

The chain carries TRBV19 and TRBJ1-6; no clear D. CDR3 length: 15 residues. V shed 4 bases and J shed 5 bases, with 12 bases lying between them. Germline V lookup: CDR1 LNHDA, CDR2 SQIVND (reference sequence). The DNA of the CDR3 is TGTGCCAGTAGTACGTATTATGTAGATAATTCACCCCTCCACTTT. Protein sequence: CASSTYYVDNSPLHF.

This sequence joins TRBV5-4 and TRBJ2-7; D ambiguous. V was pared by 6 bases and J by 0 bases, with 13 bases between. The CDR3 has 14 residues. Germline V gene sequence: CDR1 SGHNT, CDR2 YYREEE (reference sequence). CDR3 loop: CASTDIGGSYEQYF. Written as DNA, the CDR3 is TGTGCCAGCACCGATATCGGCGGCTCCTACGAGCAGTACTTC.

The V gene is TRBV2, the J gene TRBJ2-5; TRBD2 matches 7 bases. Germline values: CDR1 SNHLY, CDR2 FYNNEI. V shed 2 bases and J 1 base; nucleotides not matched to a gene: 7. CDR3 length: 16 residues. CDR3 region: CASSEPPLASQETQYF. As DNA, the CDR3 is TGTGCCAGCAGTGAACCCCCACTAGCGAGCCAAGAGACCCAGTACTTC.

This chain joins TRBV5-6 and TRBJ2-5; D not resolved. The germline V and J ends were trimmed by 0 bases and 5 bases, with 14 bases remaining between them. The CDR3 contains 15 residues. Germline V gene sequence: CDR1 SGHDT, CDR2 YYEEEE. CDR3 loop: CASSLGRGWVETQYF. CDR3 in DNA: TGTGCCAGCAGCTTGGGTCGAGGTTGGGTGGAGACCCAGTACTTC.

This clone showed up just once. The rearrangement links TRBV7-3 to TRBJ2-2; possibly TRBD1 for D (5 bases). V lost 1 base, J lost 4 bases, and 16 bases lay in between. CDR3 length equals 17 residues. CDR1 is SGHTA and CDR2 is FQGTGA in the germline V gene. CDR3: CASSLNPGPLITGELFF. For the CDR3, the DNA is TGTGCCAGCAGCTTAAATCCAGGGCCTCTGATCACCGGGGAGCTGTTTTTT.

This clone showed up just once. Here the CDR3 reads CSVFTRDTDYEQYF. In nucleotides, the CDR3 is TGCAGCGTCTTTACCCGGGACACGGACTACGAGCAGTACTTC. The V and J genes are TRBV29-1 and TRBJ2-7; D is perhaps TRBD1 (6 bases). CDR1 and CDR2 (germline): SQVTM, ANQGSEA. This CDR3 region has 14 residues. The V gene lost 6 bases and the J gene lost 3 bases, with 18 bases spanning the gap.

The chain uses TRBV11-3 and TRBJ1-4, with D possibly being TRBD1 (6 bases). This CDR3 comprises 13 residues. Trimming shortened V by 0 bases and J by 13 bases, and 12 bases separated the two germline ends. From germline, CDR1 is SGHNT and CDR2 YENEEA. CDR3 sequence: CASSLEGRGGLFF. The CDR3 bases are TGTGCCAGCAGCTTAGAGGGCAGGGGCGGACTGTTTTTT.

The chain uses TRBV9 and TRBJ2-1; 10 nucleotides align to TRBD2. The V segment lost 0 bases and the J segment 4 bases; nucleotides outside the gene matches: 1. Germline CDR1 reads SGDLS; CDR2 reads YYNGEE. The CDR3 extends over 15 amino acids. The CDR3 DNA reads as TGTGCCAGCAGCGTAGGGACTAGCGGATACAATGAGCAGTTCTTC. Protein product: CASSVGTSGYNEQFF.

The chain employs TRBV18 and TRBJ2-1, with D possibly TRBD2 on 5 matching bases. Trimming pared 4 bases from V and 10 bases from J, leaving 11 bases between. Germline loops: CDR1 KGHSH, CDR2 LQKENI. The CDR3 runs to 12 residues. As DNA, the CDR3 is TGTGCCAGCTCACAGATGGGCGGGGAGCAGTTCTTC. Translating gives CASSQMGGEQFF.

V and J are TRBV5-1 and TRBJ1-1, with D unresolved. Germline V gives CDR1 SGHRS, CDR2 YFSETQ. V lost 6 bases and J lost 10, with 13 bases in between. The CDR3 covers 11 residues. CDR3 sequence reads: CASTSGRGAFF. In DNA, the CDR3 is TGCGCCAGCACCTCCGGCCGGGGAGCTTTCTTT.

The chain recombines TRBV4-1 with TRBJ2-7; TRBD1 matches 10 bases. CDR1 is MGHRA, CDR2 YSYEKL, per germline. The V gene end was trimmed by 0 bases and the J gene end by 4 bases; junction bases not matched to a gene: 9. The CDR3 is 17 amino acids. CDR3 in amino acids: CASSQDLPRQGAYEQYF. The CDR3 bases are TGCGCCAGCAGCCAAGATCTACCGAGACAGGGGGCGTACGAGCAGTACTTC.

The chain employs TRBV6-5 and TRBJ1-2; TRBD1 matches 9 bases. V was clipped by 5 bases and J by 9 bases; unmatched bases: 4. Germline-derived CDR1 and CDR2 are MNHEY and SVGAGI. The CDR3 runs to 12 residues. CDR3: CASSRDRASYTF. In nucleotides, the CDR3 is TGTGCCAGCAGTCGGGACAGGGCTAGCTACACCTTC.

This chain connects TRBV6-5 to TRBJ2-1; tentative D call: TRBD2 (7 bases). The CDR3 consists of 15 residues. The germline V and J ends were trimmed by 5 bases and 3 bases, with 14 bases remaining between them. Germline CDR1 and CDR2: MNHEY and SVGAGI. Written as DNA, the CDR3 is TGTGCCAGCAGTACCTTAGGGGGGGGCTACAATGAGCAGTTCTTC. Amino acids: CASSTLGGGYNEQFF.

This chain's CDR3 is CASSLPGSGNTIYF. As DNA, the CDR3 is TGTGCCAGCAGCTTGCCAGGGTCTGGAAACACCATATATTTT. The J gene is TRBJ1-3, the V gene TRBV7-3, with a weak D call TRBD1 (5 bases). CDR1 and CDR2 from the germline V gene are SGHTA and FQGTGA. This CDR3 has 14 amino acids. Trimming cost V 3 bases and J 1 base, with 7 bases left between them.

This chain uses TRBV5-6 with TRBJ2-7, with D possibly being TRBD1 (5 bases). Trimming left V 0 bases short and J 3 bases short, with 10 bases between. This CDR3 spans 14 amino acids. The germline gives CDR1 SGHDT, CDR2 YYEEEE. The CDR3 DNA reads TGTGCCAGCAGCTTGGTCGACAGTTACTACGAGCAGTACTTC. Encoded protein: CASSLVDSYYEQYF.

V gene TRBV5-1 combines with J gene TRBJ2-1; 9 nucleotides agree with TRBD1. Germline-derived CDR1 and CDR2 are SGHRS and YFSETQ. Losses at the gene ends were 0 bases for V and 10 bases for J; bases not matched to a gene: 8. The CDR3 runs 15 residues. The CDR3 spells CASSLDRTGVNEQFF. DNA of the CDR3: TGCGCCAGCAGCTTGGACAGGACAGGGGTGAACGAGCAGTTCTTC.

This chain uses TRBV10-2 with TRBJ2-7; 7 bases agree with TRBD1. Germline V gene lookup returns CDR1 WSHSY and CDR2 SAAADI. V lost 10 bases to trimming and J lost 0 bases; unmatched junction nucleotides: 12. This CDR3 contains 15 residues. The CDR3 coding sequence is TGCGCCACCAGGCCCCCCGGGACAGACTCCTACGAGCAGTACTTC. Amino acids: CATRPPGTDSYEQYF.

The chain carries TRBV6-5 and TRBJ2-5, with 8 bases fitting TRBD1. J gave up 4 bases and V 6 bases, and 4 bases lay outside the gene matches. This CDR3 has 13 amino acids. CDR1 is MNHEY and CDR2 is SVGAGI in the germline V gene. CDR3 region: CASSQTGVETQYF. In nucleotides, the CDR3 is TGTGCCAGCAGCCAGACAGGGGTAGAGACCCAGTACTTC.